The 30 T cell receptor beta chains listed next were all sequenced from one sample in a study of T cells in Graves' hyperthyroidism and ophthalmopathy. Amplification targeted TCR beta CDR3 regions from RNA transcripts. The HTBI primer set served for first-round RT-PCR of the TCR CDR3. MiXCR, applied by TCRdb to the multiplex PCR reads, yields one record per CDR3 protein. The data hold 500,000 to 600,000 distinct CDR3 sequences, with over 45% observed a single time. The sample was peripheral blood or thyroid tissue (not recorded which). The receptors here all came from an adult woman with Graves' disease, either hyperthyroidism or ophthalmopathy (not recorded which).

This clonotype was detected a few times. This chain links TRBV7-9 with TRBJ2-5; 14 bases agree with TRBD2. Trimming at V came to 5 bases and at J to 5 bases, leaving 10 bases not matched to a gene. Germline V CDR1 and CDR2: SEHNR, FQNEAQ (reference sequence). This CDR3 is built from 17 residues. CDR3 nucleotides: TGTGCCAGCAGCCCTGGGACTAGCGGGAGATACAGGGAGACCCAGTACTTC. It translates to CASSPGTSGRYRETQYF.

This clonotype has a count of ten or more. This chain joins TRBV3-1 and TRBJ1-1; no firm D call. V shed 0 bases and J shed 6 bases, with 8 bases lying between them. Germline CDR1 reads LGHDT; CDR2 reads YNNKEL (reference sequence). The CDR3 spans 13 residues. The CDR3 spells CASSQDRRAEAFF. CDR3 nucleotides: TGTGCCAGCAGCCAAGATCGGAGGGCTGAAGCTTTCTTT.

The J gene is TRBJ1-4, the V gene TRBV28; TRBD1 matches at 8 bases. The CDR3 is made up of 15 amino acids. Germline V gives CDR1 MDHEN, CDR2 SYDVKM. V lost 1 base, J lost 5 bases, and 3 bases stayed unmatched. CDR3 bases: TGTGCCAGCAGTTTATATAGGACAGGGAATGAAAAACTGTTTTTT. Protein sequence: CASSLYRTGNEKLFF. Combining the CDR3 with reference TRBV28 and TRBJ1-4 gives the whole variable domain DVKVTQSSRYLVKRTGEKVFLECVQDMDHENMFWYRQDPGLGLRLIYFSYDVKMKEKGDIPEGYSVSREKKERFSLILESASTNQTSMYLCASSLYRTGNEKLFFGSGTQLSVL.

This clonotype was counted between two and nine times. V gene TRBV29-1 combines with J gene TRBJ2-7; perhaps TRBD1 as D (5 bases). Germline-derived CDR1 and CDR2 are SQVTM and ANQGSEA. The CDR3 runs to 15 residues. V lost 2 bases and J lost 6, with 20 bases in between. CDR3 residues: CSVEKFIGVNSEQYF. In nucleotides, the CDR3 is TGCAGCGTTGAAAAATTTATAGGGGTTAACAGCGAGCAGTACTTC.

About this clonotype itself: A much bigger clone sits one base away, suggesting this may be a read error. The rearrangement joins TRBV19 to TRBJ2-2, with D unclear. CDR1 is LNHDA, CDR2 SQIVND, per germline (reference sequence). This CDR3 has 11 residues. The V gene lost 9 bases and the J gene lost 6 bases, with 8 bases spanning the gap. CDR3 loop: CASLKAGELFF. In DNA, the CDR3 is TGTGCCAGCTTAAAAGCCGGGGAGCTGTTTTTT.

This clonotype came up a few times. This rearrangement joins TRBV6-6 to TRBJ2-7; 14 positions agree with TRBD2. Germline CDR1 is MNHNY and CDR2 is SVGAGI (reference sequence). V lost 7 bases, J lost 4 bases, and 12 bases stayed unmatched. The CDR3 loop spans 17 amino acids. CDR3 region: CASMRLAGGASMYEQYF. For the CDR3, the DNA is TGTGCCAGCATGCGACTAGCGGGAGGGGCCTCTATGTACGAGCAGTACTTC.

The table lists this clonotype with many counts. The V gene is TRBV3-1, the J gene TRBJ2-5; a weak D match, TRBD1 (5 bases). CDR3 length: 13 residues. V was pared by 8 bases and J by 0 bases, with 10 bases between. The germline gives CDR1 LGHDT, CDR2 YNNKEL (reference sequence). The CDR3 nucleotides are TGTGCCAGCCTGGGGCCGTACCAAGAGACCCAGTACTTC. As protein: CASLGPYQETQYF.

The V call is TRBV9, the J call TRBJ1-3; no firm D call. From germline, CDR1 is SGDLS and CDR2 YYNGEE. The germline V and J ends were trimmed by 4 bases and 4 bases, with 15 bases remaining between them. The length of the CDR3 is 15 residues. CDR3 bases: TGTGCCAGCAGCACCGTCGGAGGGCCAGGAAACACCATATATTTT. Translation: CASSTVGGPGNTIYF.

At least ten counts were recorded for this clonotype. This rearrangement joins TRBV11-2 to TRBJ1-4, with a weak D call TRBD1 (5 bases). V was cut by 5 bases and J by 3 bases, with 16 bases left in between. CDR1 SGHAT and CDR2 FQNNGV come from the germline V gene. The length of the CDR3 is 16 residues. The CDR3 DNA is TGTGCCAGCAGCCCAGCGGGGGTACGGGCTAATGAAAAACTGTTTTTT. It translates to CASSPAGVRANEKLFF.

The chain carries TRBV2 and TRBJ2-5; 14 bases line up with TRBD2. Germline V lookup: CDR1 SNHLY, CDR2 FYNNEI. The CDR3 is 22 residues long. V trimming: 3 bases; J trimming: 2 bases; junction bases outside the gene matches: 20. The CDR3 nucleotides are TGTGCCAGCAGTGATAAGGGACTAGCGGGAGAAGTCTCAAGCGGGGGACAAGAGACCCAGTACTTC. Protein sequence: CASSDKGLAGEVSSGGQETQYF. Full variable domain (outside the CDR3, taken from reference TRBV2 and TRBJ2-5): EPEVTQTPSHQVTQMGQEVILRCVPISNHLYFYWYRQILGQKVEFLVSFYNNEISEKSEIFDDQFSVERPDGSNFTLKIRSTKLEDSAMYFCASSDKGLAGEVSSGGQETQYFGPGTRLLVL.

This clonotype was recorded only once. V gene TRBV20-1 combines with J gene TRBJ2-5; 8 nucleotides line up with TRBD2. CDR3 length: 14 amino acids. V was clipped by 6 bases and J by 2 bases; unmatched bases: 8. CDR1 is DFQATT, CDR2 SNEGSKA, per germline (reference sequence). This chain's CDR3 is CSAPIAGYQETQYF. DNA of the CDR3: TGCAGTGCCCCCATAGCGGGATATCAAGAGACCCAGTACTTC.

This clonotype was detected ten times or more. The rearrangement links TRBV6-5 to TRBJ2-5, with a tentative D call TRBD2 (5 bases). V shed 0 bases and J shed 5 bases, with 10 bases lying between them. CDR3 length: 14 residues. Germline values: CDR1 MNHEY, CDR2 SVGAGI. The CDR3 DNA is TGTGCCAGCAGTTACTCTGAGGGTTGGGAGACCCAGTACTTC. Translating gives CASSYSEGWETQYF.

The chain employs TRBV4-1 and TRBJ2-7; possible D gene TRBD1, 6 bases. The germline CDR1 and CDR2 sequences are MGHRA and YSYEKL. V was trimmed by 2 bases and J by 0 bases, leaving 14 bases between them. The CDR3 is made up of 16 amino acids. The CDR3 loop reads CASSQPGTGSSYEQYF. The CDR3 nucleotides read TGCGCCAGCAGCCAACCTGGAACAGGGAGCTCCTACGAGCAGTACTTC.

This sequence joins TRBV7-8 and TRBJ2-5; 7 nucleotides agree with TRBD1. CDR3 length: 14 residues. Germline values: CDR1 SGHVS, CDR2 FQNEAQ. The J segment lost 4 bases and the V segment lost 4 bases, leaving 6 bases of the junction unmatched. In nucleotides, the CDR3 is TGTGCCAGCAGCTACTTGACAGGGCTAGAGACCCAGTACTTC. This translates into CASSYLTGLETQYF.

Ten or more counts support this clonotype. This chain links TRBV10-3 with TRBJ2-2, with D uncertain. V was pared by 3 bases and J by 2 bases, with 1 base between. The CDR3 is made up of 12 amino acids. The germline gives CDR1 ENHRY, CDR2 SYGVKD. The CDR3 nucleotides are TGTGCCATCAGTGATAACACCGGGGAGCTGTTTTTT. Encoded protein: CAISDNTGELFF.

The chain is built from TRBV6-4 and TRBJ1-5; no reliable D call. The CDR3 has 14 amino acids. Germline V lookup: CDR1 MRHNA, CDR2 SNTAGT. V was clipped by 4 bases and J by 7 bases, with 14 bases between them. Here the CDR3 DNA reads TGTGCCAGCAGTGCCCAAGAGGGAAGCCAGCCCCAGCATTTT. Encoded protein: CASSAQEGSQPQHF.

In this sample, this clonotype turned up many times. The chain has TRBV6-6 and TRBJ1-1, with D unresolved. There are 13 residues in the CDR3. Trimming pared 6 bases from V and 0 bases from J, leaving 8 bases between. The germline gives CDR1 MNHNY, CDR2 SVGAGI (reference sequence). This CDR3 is CASSRDMNTEAFF. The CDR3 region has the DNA TGTGCCAGCAGCCGTGACATGAACACTGAAGCTTTCTTT.

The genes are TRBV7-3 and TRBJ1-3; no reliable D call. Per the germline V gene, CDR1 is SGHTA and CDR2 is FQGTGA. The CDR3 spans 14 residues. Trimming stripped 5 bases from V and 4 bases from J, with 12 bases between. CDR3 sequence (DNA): TGTGCCAGCAGCGTTGTGGGCAGGGGAAACACCATATATTTT. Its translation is CASSVVGRGNTIYF.

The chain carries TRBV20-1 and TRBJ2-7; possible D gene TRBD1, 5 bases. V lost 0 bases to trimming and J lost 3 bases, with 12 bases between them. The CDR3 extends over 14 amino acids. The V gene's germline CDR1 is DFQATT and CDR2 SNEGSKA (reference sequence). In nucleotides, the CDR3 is TGCAGTGCTAGAGATGAGGTCGACAGCTACGAGCAGTACTTC. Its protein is CSARDEVDSYEQYF.

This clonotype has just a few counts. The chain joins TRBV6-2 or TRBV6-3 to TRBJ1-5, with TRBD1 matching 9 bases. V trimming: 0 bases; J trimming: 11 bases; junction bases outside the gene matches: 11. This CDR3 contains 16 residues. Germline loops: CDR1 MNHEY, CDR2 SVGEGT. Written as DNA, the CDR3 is TGTGCCAGCAGTTACTCGGGACAGGGTTGGAGAAAGGCCCAGCATTTT. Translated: CASSYSGQGWRKAQHF.

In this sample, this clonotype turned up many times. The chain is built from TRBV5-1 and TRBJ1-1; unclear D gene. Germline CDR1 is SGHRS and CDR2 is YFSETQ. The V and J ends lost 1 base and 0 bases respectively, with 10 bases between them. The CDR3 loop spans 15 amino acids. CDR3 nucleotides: TGCGCCAGCAGCTTGATGGGCACCTTGAACACTGAAGCTTTCTTT. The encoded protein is CASSLMGTLNTEAFF.

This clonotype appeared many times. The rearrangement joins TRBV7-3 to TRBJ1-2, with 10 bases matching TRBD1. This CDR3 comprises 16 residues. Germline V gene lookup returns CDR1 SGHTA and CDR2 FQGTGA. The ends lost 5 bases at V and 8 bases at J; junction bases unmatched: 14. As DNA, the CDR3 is TGTGCCAGCAGCCCTCACTCGGCGGGACAGGGGAGCGGCTACACCTTC. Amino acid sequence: CASSPHSAGQGSGYTF.

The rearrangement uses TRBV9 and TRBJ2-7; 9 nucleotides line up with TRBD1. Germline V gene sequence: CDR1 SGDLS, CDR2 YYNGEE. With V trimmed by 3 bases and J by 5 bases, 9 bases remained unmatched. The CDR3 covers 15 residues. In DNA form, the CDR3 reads TGTGCCAGCAGCGCGGCCGGGACAGGGTTTAACGAGCAGTACTTC. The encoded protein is CASSAAGTGFNEQYF.

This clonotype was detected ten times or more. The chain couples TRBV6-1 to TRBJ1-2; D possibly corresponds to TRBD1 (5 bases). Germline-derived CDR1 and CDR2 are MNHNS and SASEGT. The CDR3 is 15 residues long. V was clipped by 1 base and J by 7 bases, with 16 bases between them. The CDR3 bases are TGTGCCAGCAGTGAAGAAGTTCCCAGGGTACGTGGCTACACCTTC. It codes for CASSEEVPRVRGYTF.

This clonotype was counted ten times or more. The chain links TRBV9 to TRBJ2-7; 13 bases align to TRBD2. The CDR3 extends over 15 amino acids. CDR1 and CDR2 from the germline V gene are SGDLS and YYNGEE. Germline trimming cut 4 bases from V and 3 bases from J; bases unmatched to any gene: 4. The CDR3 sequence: CASSPRTSGSYEQYF. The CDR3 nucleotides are TGTGCCAGCAGCCCAAGGACTAGCGGGAGCTACGAGCAGTACTTC.

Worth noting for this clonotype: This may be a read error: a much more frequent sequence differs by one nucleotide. CDR3 nucleotide sequence: TGCAGCGTTGATTCGGGGCTCGGGAACTACGAGCAGTACTTC. It translates to CSVDSGLGNYEQYF. The chain carries TRBV29-1 and TRBJ2-7; perhaps D is TRBD1 or TRBD2 (5 bases each). The CDR3 sequence is 14 residues long. The germline V and J ends were trimmed by 3 bases and 3 bases, with 15 bases remaining between them. CDR1 is SQVTM, CDR2 ANQGSEA, per germline.

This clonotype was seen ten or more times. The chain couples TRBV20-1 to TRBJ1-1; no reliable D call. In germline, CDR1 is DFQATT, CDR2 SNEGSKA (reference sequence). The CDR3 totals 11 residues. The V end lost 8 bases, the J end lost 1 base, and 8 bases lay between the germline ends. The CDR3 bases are TGCAGTATTAAGGGGAACACTGAAGCTTTCTTT. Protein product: CSIKGNTEAFF.

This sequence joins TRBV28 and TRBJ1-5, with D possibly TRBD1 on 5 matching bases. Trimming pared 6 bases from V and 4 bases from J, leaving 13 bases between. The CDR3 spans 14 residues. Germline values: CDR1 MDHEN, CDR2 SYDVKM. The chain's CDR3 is CASRAGTLNQPQHF. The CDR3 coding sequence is TGTGCCAGCAGAGCTGGGACCCTGAATCAGCCCCAGCATTTT.

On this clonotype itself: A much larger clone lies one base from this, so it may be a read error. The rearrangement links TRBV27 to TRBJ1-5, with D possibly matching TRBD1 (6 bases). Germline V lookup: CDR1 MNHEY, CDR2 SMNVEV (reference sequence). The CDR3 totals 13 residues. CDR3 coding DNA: TGTGCCAGCAGGGACAGCCTGAATCAGCTCCAGCATTTT. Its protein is CASRDSLNQLQHF.

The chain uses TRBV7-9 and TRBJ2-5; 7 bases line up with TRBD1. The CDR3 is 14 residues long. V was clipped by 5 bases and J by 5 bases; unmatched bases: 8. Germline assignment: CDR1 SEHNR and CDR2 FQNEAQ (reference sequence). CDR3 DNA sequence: TGTGCCAGCAGCCCAGGACAGGTAGAGGAGACCCAGTACTTC. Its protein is CASSPGQVEETQYF. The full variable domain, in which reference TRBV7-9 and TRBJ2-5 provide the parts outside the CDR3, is DTGVSQNPRHKITKRGQNVTFRCDPISEHNRLYWYRQTLGQGPEFLTYFQNEAQLEKSRLLSDRFSAERPKGSFSTLEIQRTEQGDSAMYLCASSPGQVEETQYFGPGTRLLVL.